This T cell receptor (beta chain) was observed in a study of blood T cell repertoires in COVID-19. At the level of the study: COVID-19 samples from acute and convalescent phases originated in the United States, Italy and Spain. PBMCs, B-cell-depleted T cells, or T cells provided the cDNA or gDNA that made up the material.

This clone was found once. The age range of participants was 18 to 89 years, with residence in 20 to 25 US areas. Membership in each cohort depended on participant-reported clinical history. Looked up from germline, CDR1 is SEHNR and CDR2 is FQNEAQ (reference sequence). The CDR3 spans 16 residues. The V and J ends lost 4 bases and 1 base respectively, with 15 bases between them. Sequencing was performed with immunoSEQ multiplex PCR; in TCRdb, only in-frame clones are kept and a portion is missing. Here the sample spans 400,000 to 550,000 clones, about 85% being singletons. V is TRBV7-9 and J is TRBJ2-3; tentative D call: TRBD1 (5 bases). This receptor was obtained from a woman aged 18 to 35 with acute COVID-19. Sequencing was performed on PBMCs or T cells enriched from blood (not recorded which). This CDR3 reads CASSSNRFTGTDTQYF. CDR3 nucleotide sequence: TGTGCCAGCAGCTCGAACAGGTTTACTGGCACAGATACGCAGTATTTT.